The present entry profiles one TCR beta chain with its context. This clone was recorded a few times. Its specific antigen is unknown. The input lacks base qualities; no much larger clone sits a single base away. This sample was included in a study of shared clonotypes between healthy human individuals (dated by TCRdb to between 2020 and 2021). Regarding the complete study: The cohort comprised a couple of women and a few men aged 18 to 49 years. To estimate repertoire size and how much clonotypes are shared between individuals, the study performed deep sequencing of blood TCR repertoires from roughly five healthy adults. Per donor, three plates each were used for CD4 naive and CD4 memory, two for CD8 naive, and one for CD8 memory. Different laboratories and diverse techniques were used to prepare libraries and sequence TCR repertoires, to increase sequencing depth and limit assay-specific biases. Each donor's leukapheresis produced roughly between roughly 0.94 and 9.5 billion PBMCs. Here is what the overall study found, with its caveats: Naive subsets generally had larger estimated clonotype richness than memory subsets did. Incomplete sequencing was indicated by rarefaction of sorted-subset datasets, despite the large sequencing depth. Higher generation probabilities were observed for clonotypes shared by all four sorted-subset donors than for non-shared clonotypes. Sampling was limited to blood, and TCR repertoires in tissue likely differ from TCR repertoires in blood. Because the study included only a small number of donors, the genetic and exposure-history diversity represented was limited. Approximately 5% of naive CD4, approximately 3.7% of naive CD8, about 2.5% of memory CD4, and 0.4% of memory CD8 clonotypes were shared across a handful of donors. Based on pairwise subsampling, the degree of clonotype sharing among donors was expected to be affected by sequencing depth.

CD8 naive samples were CD45RO-negative cells positively selected for CCR7, giving a CD45RA+CCR7+ population that excluded TemRA cells. Donors were healthy HIV-negative adults with no recently reported acute infections or vaccinations. All donors were Caucasian adults living in Nashville, Tennessee, USA. Blood was collected by leukapheresis, and PBMCs were isolated by Ficoll-Histopaque density gradient centrifugation and then cryopreserved in liquid nitrogen vapor phase. Purity and quantity of every magnetically sorted T cell population were checked by analytical flow cytometry. From each sorted fraction, genomic DNA was isolated and quantified by UV absorbance on a Nanodrop 2000c. Using the deep immunoSEQ assay, TCR CDR3 regions were amplified from genomic DNA by multiplex PCR. For each cell subset, the extracted genomic DNA was distributed evenly across all wells of several immunoSEQ 96-well plates, and each plate served as one replicate. For sorted subsets, roughly 190 ng of genomic DNA, equivalent to some 33,000 T cell genomes, went into each replicate PCR. The purified libraries were quantified using a Qubit 3.0 fluorometer, sized with a Bioanalyzer 2100, and then quantified again using the KAPA Library Quantification kit. Each immunoSEQ 96-well plate was sequenced on its own single-read 150-cycle Illumina NextSeq 550 flow cell. The published analysis was carried out like this. Because the immunoSEQ output held only junctional sequences and lacked quality scores, the filtering could not match the filtering applied to full-length reads. To assign V/J genes and CDR3, sequences were annotated against IMGT germline references using PyIR, a Python wrapper for IgBLAST v1.9. Reads with weak V/J assignments (E-value above 1e-6), missing CDR3, stop codons, out-of-frame junctions, or ambiguous translated residues were removed. V3J clonotypes were defined as sequences sharing an identical inferred V gene, J gene, and CDR3 amino acid sequence. Percentage overlap between repertoires was computed as shared unique clonotypes divided by the size of the smaller repertoire. RTK rarefaction, the Chao1 estimator, and Recon v2.1 estimates of unobserved clonotypes were used to assess repertoire richness. OLGA was used to compute generation probabilities for all TCRbeta clonotypes that the gDNA method yielded from four donors. TCRdb carries this immuneACCESS record with in-frame sequences only. Its versions omit some clonotypes, under half of them owing to an unresolved V gene in the studies checked, with the rest unexplained. The D gene and trimming were derived from the DNA, and the V and J assignments and clone size from that table. The sample data list millions of clones, and approximately 94% of these were observed just once. The ten largest clonotypes hold roughly 1.8% of the sample.

The sequenced material came from naive CD8+ T cells from PBMCs. The cell subset or site label on this specimen signifies: CD45RA+CCR7+. This TCR was sampled from a man aged 18 to 29 in good health. Some clones in this sample may be carry-over from other donors' samples.

The CDR3 in this case is CASRVSNQPQHF. The sequence in DNA is TGTGCCAGCAGGGTTAGCAATCAGCCCCAGCATTTT. This sequence uses TRBV28 and TRBJ1-5; too little of a D gene remains to name it. The CDR3 runs 12 residues from the cysteine to the phenylalanine. The CDR3 DNA has 36 bases and is translated from base 1. The germline V gene provides CDR1 MDHEN and CDR2 SYDVKM. Between the V and J ends, shortened by 6 bases and 0 bases respectively, the junction contains 3 bases.